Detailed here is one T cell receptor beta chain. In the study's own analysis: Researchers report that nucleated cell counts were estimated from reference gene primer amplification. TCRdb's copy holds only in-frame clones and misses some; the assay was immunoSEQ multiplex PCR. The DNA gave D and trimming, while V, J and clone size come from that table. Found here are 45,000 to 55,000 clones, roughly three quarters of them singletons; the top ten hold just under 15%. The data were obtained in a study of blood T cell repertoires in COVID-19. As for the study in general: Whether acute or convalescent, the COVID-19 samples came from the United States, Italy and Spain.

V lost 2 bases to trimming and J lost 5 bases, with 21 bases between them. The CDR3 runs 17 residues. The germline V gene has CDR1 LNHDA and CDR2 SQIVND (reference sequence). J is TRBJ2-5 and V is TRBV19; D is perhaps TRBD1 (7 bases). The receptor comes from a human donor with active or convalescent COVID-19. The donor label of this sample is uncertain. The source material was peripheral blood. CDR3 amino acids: CASSISMAGRGDETQYF. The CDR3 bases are TGTGCCAGTAGTATAAGTATGGCGGGCAGGGGGGACGAGACCCAGTACTTC.